Sequencing of this T cell receptor (beta chain) was carried out in a study of blood T cell repertoires in COVID-19. Study background: Whether acute or convalescent, the COVID-19 samples came from the United States, Italy and Spain. Nucleic acid was either cDNA or gDNA, and it came from T cells, B-cell-depleted T cells, or PBMCs.

Original handling: Using reference gene primer amplification, nucleated cell counts were estimated. The assay was immunoSEQ multiplex PCR, and TCRdb's table has in-frame clones only and misses some. V and J calls and clone size are as listed in that table; D and trimming were resolved from the DNA. The sample has around 200,000 clones; over 70% are singletons. Seattle patients were enrolled while actively infected and followed longitudinally. After removal of 5 bases from V and 7 bases from J, the junction contained 4 bases not matched to a gene. This CDR3 has 14 residues. Germline lookup yields CDR1 MRHNA and CDR2 SNTAGT.

Material: peripheral blood. The TCR was taken from a woman in her thirties or forties with COVID-19, enrolled during active disease. The V call is TRBV6-4, the J call TRBJ1-6; 8 positions agree with TRBD1. The CDR3: CASSQTGGNSPLHF. The DNA of the CDR3 is TGTGCCAGCAGTCAAACAGGGGGAAATTCACCCCTCCACTTT.